This TCR beta chain appears in the sequencing data of a study of blood T cells in healthy people across ages. Study-level points and caveats: The study regarded diversity estimates from one million T cells as underestimates.

Alongside a J-beta primer mix, a sample-barcoded 5' primer served in a second PCR lasting 7 to 11 cycles. TCRdb independently ran MiXCR on the 5' RACE reads; one entry per CDR3 protein. The sample comprises under 950,000 distinct CDR3 sequences, 20% to 25% of which are singletons, and around a fifth rests with the top ten. About this clonotype itself: Antigen specificity is unknown.

V was pared by 6 bases and J by 4 bases, with 8 bases of the junction left unmatched. The CDR3 extends over 14 amino acids. Sequencing was done on a sample of blood. This sequence was found in a man between 65 and 85 years old in good health. The rearrangement joins TRBV12-3 or TRBV12-4 to TRBJ1-2; 7 bases fit TRBD1. Written as DNA, the CDR3 is TGTGCCAGCAGACCCGCAGGGGGGATCTATGGCTACACCTTC. It specifies CASRPAGGIYGYTF.